This T cell receptor (beta chain) was identified in a study of blood T cell repertoires in COVID-19. About the research overall: T cells, B-cell-depleted T cells, or PBMCs supplied cDNA or gDNA.

V shed 4 bases, J shed 6 bases, and the junction held 3 bases outside the gene matches. The CDR3 loop spans 13 amino acids. Original processing methods: Using reference gene primer amplification, nucleated cell counts were estimated. Generated by immunoSEQ multiplex PCR, the TCRdb table keeps only in-frame clones and is missing some. That table gives V, J and clone size, and the DNA gave D and trimming. This sample has 190,000 or so clones, with around nine tenths found just once. The sequenced sample was peripheral blood. V and J are TRBV12-3 or TRBV12-4 and TRBJ1-1, with TRBD1 matching over 9 bases. The TCR sequence derives from a woman aged 18 to 35 who had recovered from COVID-19. CDR3 bases: TGTGCCAGCAGTTACAGGGGGCTCGCTGAAGCTTTCTTT. It encodes CASSYRGLAEAFF.